This T cell receptor (beta chain) emerged from a study of monozygotic twins with inflammatory bowel disease. This CDR3 is 14 amino acids long. CDR1 and CDR2 from the germline V gene are SQVTM and ANQGSEA. Skipping T cell sorting, the study isolated total RNA directly from whole blood. Regarding this clonotype: The antigen is not known.

The study's findings and limits: Clonotypes shared with others were fewer in IBD patients than in healthy twins, especially with disease activity. It was in IBD patients that TCRbeta diversity (inverse Simpson) was lower than in healthy co-twins.

Every TCR library consumed around 4,000 ng of total RNA. TCRdb re-analyzed the 5' RACE reads; it lists each CDR3 protein once, without DNA. This table holds some 150,000 distinct CDR3 sequences. The sequence came from a human donor with ulcerative colitis or Crohn's disease, or a healthy co-twin of an affected twin (not recorded which). The chain has TRBV29-1 and TRBJ2-7; as DNA is missing, the TRBD1 call by TCRdb cannot be tested. Material: blood. The CDR3 here is CSVDGTGGRYEQYF.